This TCR beta chain was identified during a study of blood T cell repertoires in COVID-19. Whole-study context: Collection of acute and convalescent COVID-19 samples took place in the United States, Italy and Spain. T cells, B-cell-depleted T cells, or PBMCs supplied cDNA or gDNA.

Per the authors' pipeline: Scientists estimated how many nucleated cells there were by amplifying reference gene primers. Sequenced by immunoSEQ multiplex PCR; TCRdb stores in-frame clones only, minus some. V and J calls and clone size are as listed in that table; D and trimming were resolved from the DNA. The sample holds about 100,000 clones, over 65% seen once. Germline V gives CDR1 MNHNY, CDR2 SVGAGI (reference sequence). This CDR3 is 15 amino acids long. V was trimmed by 7 bases and J by 0 bases, leaving 13 bases between them. Sequencing used peripheral blood. The V gene is TRBV6-6, the J gene TRBJ1-3; D is unclear. The TCR originated in a human donor in a cohort sampled during active COVID-19. In nucleotides, the CDR3 is TGTGCCAGCACCCAATTAGAGGTCTCTGGAAACACCATATATTTT. Its translation: CASTQLEVSGNTIYF.